One TCR beta chain is described in this entry. The data were taken from a study of beta chain features in type 1 diabetes. Study in general: Comparable age, gender and cell yields were observed in patients relative to healthy donors.

The isolated RNA, all of it, was reverse transcribed, so expressed TCRB transcripts were what got sequenced. The assay was immunoSEQ multiplex PCR, and TCRdb's table has in-frame clones only and misses some. This sample has about 900,000 clones; around a sixth occur once, and the top ten carry 0.02% to 0.025%. The CDR3 is 15 residues long. The trim removed 6 bases at V and 2 bases at J, leaving 6 bases unmatched. Per germline, CDR1 MNHEY and CDR2 SMNVEV (reference sequence). The sequencing input was naive CD4+ T cells from blood. The receptor was isolated from a woman younger than 35 in good health. The rearrangement links TRBV27 to TRBJ2-3; TRBD2 agrees at 9 bases. CDR3 region: CASRRLAVNTDTQYF. As DNA, the CDR3 is TGTGCCAGCAGACGACTAGCGGTAAACACAGATACGCAGTATTTT.